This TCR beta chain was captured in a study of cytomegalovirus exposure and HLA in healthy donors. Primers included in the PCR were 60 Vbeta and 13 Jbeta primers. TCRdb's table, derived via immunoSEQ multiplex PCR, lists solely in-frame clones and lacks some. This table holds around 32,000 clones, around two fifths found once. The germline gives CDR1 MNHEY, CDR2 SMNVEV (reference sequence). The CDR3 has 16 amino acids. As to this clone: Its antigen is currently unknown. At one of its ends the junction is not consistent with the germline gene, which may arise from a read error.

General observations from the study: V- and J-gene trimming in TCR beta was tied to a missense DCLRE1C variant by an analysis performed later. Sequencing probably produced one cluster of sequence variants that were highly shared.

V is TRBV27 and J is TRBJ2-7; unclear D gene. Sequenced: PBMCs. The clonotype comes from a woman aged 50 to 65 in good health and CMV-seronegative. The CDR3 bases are TGTGCCAGCAGTTTAACCCCCGTGGTAGCCCGCTACGAGCAGTGCTTC. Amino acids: CASSLTPVVARYEQCF.